This T cell receptor (beta chain) was found in a study of CD8+CD57+ T cells in acquired aplastic anemia. Study conclusions and caveats: Overlap between patients and controls comprised about 28 CD8+ CDR3 sequences.

CDR3 length: 16 amino acids. Germline CDR1 reads SGHNT; CDR2 reads YYREEE (reference sequence). Trimming pared 2 bases from V and 5 bases from J, leaving 18 bases between. This clonotype was counted between two and nine times. Its antigen remains unknown. All patients picked for sequencing had shown, by flow cytometry, an expansion of CD8+CD57+ cells. With no exception, the patients had severe acquired aplastic anemia. None of the patients had been given any therapy when their blood was sampled. The TCR beta profiling, which covered VDJ combination and CDR3 sequence, was carried out using genomic DNA as the template. One entry per CDR3 protein, called by TCRdb with MiXCR from the reads. The sample records hundreds of thousands of distinct CDR3 sequences, around 32% being singletons.

The rearrangement links TRBV5-4 to TRBJ2-3; D possibly matches TRBD1 or TRBD2 (5 bases each). The sequence was obtained from a human donor with aplastic anemia. What was sequenced was sorted CD4+, CD8+, or CD8+CD57+ T cells (not recorded which) from PBMCs. The chain's CDR3 is CASSFDRGLGVDTQYF. CDR3 nucleotide sequence: TGTGCCAGCAGCTTCGACCGGGGCTTAGGGGTAGATACGCAGTATTTT.